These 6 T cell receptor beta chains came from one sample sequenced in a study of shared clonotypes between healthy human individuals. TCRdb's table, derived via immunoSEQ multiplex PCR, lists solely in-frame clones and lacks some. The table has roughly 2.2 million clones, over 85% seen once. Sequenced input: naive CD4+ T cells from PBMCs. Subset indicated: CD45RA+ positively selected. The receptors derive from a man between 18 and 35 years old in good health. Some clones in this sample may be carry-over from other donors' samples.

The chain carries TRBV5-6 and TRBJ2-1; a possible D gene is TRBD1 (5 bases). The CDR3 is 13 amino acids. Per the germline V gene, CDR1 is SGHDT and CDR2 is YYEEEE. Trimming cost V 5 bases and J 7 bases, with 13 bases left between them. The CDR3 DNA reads TGTGCCAGCAGTCTAGGGGCCGTAAATGAGCAGTTCTTC. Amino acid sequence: CASSLGAVNEQFF.

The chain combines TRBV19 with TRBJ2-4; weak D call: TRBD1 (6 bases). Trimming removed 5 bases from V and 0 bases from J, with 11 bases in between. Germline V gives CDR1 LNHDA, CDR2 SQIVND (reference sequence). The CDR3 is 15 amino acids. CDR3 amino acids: CASSQGWTAKNIQYF. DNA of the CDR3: TGTGCCAGTAGTCAGGGGTGGACAGCCAAAAACATTCAGTACTTC.

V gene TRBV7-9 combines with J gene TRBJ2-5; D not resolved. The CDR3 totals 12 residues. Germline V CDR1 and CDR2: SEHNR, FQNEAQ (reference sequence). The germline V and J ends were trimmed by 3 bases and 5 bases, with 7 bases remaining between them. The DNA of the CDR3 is TGTGCCAGCAGCTTTCCCTCGGAGACCCAGTACTTC. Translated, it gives CASSFPSETQYF.

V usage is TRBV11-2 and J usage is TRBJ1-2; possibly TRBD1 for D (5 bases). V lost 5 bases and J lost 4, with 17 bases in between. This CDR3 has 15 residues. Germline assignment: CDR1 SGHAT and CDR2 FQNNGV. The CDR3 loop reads CASSAGRALGYGYTF. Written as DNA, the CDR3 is TGTGCCAGCAGCGCGGGACGGGCGCTGGGCTATGGCTACACCTTC.

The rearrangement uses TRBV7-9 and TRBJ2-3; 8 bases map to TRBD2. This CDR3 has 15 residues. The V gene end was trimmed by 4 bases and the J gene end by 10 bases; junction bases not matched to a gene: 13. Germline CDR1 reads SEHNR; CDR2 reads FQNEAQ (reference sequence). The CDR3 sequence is CASSSQRGPLSAQYF. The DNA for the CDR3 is TGTGCCAGCAGCTCACAGCGGGGGCCCCTATCGGCGCAGTATTTT.

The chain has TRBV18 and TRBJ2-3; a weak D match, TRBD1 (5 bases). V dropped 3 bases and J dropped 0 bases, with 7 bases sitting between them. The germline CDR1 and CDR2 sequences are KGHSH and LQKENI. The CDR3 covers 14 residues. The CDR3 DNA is TGTGCCAGCTCACCGGACATTAGCACAGATACGCAGTATTTT. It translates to CASSPDISTDTQYF.